This T cell receptor (beta chain) was sequenced for a study of shared T cell receptors in the human thymus. The table came from immunoSEQ multiplex PCR; TCRdb's copy has only in-frame clones and leaves some out. Of about 660,000 clones in the sample, approximately 87% are singletons; the top ten hold over 0.008%. The table lists this clone with a count of one. The sample also formed part of further work on human thymus T cells. As reported in that work: Corrective surgery for congenital heart defects was being performed on the healthy Finnish infants who were the donors.

This receptor was taken from a boy under two years old with a congenital heart defect. Sequencing was done on a sample of thymocytes.

CDR3 DNA sequence: TGCGCCAGCAGCCAACCTCGTAGCGGGGGGGGGAAGTTCTTC. Encoded protein: CASSQPRSGGGKFF. V and J are TRBV4-3 and TRBJ2-1, with TRBD2 identical over 11 bases. Germline assignment: CDR1 LGHNA and CDR2 YSLEER. The CDR3 runs to 14 residues. After removal of 2 bases from V and 14 bases from J, the junction contained 8 bases not matched to a gene.